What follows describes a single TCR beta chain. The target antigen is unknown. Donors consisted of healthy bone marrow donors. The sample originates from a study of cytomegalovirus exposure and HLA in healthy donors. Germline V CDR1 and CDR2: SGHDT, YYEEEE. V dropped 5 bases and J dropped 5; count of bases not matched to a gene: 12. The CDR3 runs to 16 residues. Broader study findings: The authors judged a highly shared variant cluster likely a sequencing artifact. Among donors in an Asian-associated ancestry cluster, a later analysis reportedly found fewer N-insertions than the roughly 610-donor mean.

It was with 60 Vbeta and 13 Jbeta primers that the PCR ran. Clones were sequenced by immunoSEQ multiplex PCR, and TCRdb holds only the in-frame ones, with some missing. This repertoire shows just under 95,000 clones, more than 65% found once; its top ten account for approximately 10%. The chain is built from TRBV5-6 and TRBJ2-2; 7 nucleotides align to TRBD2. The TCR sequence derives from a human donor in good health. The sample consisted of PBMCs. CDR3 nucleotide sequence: TGTGCCAGCAGTACGTTGATAGGGAGGGAAACCGGGGAGCTGTTTTTT. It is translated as CASSTLIGRETGELFF.